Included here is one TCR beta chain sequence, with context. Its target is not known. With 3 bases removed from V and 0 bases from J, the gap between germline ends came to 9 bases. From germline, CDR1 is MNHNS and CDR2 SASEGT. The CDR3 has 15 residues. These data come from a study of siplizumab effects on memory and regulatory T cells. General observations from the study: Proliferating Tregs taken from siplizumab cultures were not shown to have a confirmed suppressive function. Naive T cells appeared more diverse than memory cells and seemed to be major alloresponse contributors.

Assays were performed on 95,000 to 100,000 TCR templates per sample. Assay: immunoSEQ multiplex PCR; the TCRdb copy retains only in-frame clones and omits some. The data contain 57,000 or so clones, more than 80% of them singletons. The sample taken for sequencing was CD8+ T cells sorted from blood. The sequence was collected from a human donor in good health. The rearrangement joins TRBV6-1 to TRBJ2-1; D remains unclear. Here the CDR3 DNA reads TGTGCCAGCAGTGATCACTGGAGCTCCTACAATGAGCAGTTCTTC. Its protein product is CASSDHWSSYNEQFF.